This T cell receptor beta chain was sequenced for a study of shared clonotypes between healthy human individuals. Study as a whole: Each donor's CD4 naive and CD4 memory cells filled three plates apiece, CD8 naive two, and CD8 memory one. General study findings and limits: Around 5% of naive CD4 clonotypes were common to four donors. The four-donor shared clonotypes exceeded non-shared clonotypes in generation probability, with non-shared ones scoring lower.

Notes on this clone: The antigen remains undetermined.

Germline values: CDR1 SEHNR, CDR2 FQNEAQ (reference sequence). With 2 bases clipped from V and 9 bases from J, the junction kept 10 bases outside the gene matches. This CDR3 contains 15 residues. Deep was the level used in running the assay. Clones were sequenced by immunoSEQ multiplex PCR, and TCRdb holds only the in-frame ones, with some missing. This table has some 1,400,000 clones, roughly 96% appearing once. This rearrangement joins TRBV7-9 to TRBJ2-1; 7 nucleotides line up with TRBD2. Material for sequencing was naive CD4+ T cells sorted from blood. Subset defined: CD45RA+ positively selected. The source of this sequence is a man in his thirties or forties in good health. This CDR3 reads CASSLWREGRFEQFF. The CDR3 DNA follows: TGTGCCAGCAGCTTATGGAGGGAGGGCCGTTTTGAGCAGTTCTTC. Full variable domain (rest looked up from reference TRBV7-9 and TRBJ2-1): DTGVSQNPRHKITKRGQNVTFRCDPISEHNRLYWYRQTLGQGPEFLTYFQNEAQLEKSRLLSDRFSAERPKGSFSTLEIQRTEQGDSAMYLCASSLWREGRFEQFFGPGTRLTVL.